The sequence of this T cell receptor beta chain was determined in a study of graft-versus-host responses after intestinal transplantation. Study background: Anti-thymocyte globulin induction preceded about 3 years of tacrolimus and steroid maintenance in all recipients. The study, taken as a whole, reports: Researchers found GvH clones in recipient marrow, and some showed up first in ileum or blood.

Germline CDR1 SGDLS, CDR2 YYNGEE. The CDR3 totals 14 residues. V shed 2 bases and J 6 bases; nucleotides not matched to a gene: 4. A remark on this clone: Its antigen is not identified.

The assay was immunoSEQ multiplex PCR, and TCRdb's table has in-frame clones only and misses some. The data hold tens of thousands of clones, with roughly 90% observed a single time. The chain carries TRBV9 and TRBJ2-1; TRBD2 matches at 8 bases. This specimen was unstimulated CD8+ T cells sorted from spleen or lymph node cells, taken before intestinal transplant. This sequence originates from a human donor who received an intestinal transplant. The CDR3 bases are TGTGCCAGCAGCGTGGGGACTAGTGGCAATGAGCAGTTCTTC. Translated, it gives CASSVGTSGNEQFF.